Reported below is one TCR beta chain. The antigen remains undetermined. Division of CD4+ cells produced a CD45RA+ naive subset and a CD45RA-negative memory subset. These data come from a study of shared clonotypes between healthy human individuals. For the study at large: The composition of the donors was a couple of women and a few men aged 18 to 49.

The method was immunoSEQ multiplex PCR; TCRdb's version includes in-frame clones alone and lacks a portion of them. The sample consists of 2,500,000 or so clones, 92% of them appearing once. The germline V gene has CDR1 SGDLS and CDR2 YYNGEE. V was cut by 0 bases and J by 5 bases, with 8 bases left in between. The CDR3 contains 13 residues. Study findings and constraints: Inspection by rarefaction showed sorted-subset sequencing to be incomplete despite large depth. In this cohort, only blood was sampled, and tissue repertoires likely differ.

This sequence was found in a man between 18 and 35 years old in good health. Some clones in this sample may be carry-over from other donors' samples. The material sequenced was naive CD4+ T cells from PBMCs. The subset: CD45RA+ positively selected. This rearrangement joins TRBV9 to TRBJ2-5; no clear D gene. The DNA for the CDR3 is TGTGCCAGCAGCGTAGTTCCAGCGGAGACCCAGTACTTC. It specifies CASSVVPAETQYF.